The 7 T cell receptor beta chains listed next were all sequenced from one sample in a study of blood T cell repertoires in COVID-19. TCRdb keeps only in-frame clones here, not all; method: immunoSEQ multiplex PCR. The repertoire has 150,000 to 180,000 clones, around 85% of them found once; the top ten carry 25% to 35%. What was sequenced was peripheral blood. The receptors were gathered from an older woman with acute or convalescent COVID-19.

This clone was counted a single time. This sequence joins TRBV30 and TRBJ1-4; perhaps TRBD1 as D (6 bases). The germline gives CDR1 GTSNPN, CDR2 SVGIG (reference sequence). Trimming pared 6 bases from V and 8 bases from J, leaving 22 bases between. The CDR3 contains 15 residues. The CDR3 loop reads CACPPPQGGVEKLFF. The CDR3 DNA reads as TGTGCCTGTCCCCCTCCACAGGGAGGGGTCGAAAAACTGTTTTTT.

As DNA, the CDR3 is TGTGCCATCCAGGGTTCTAGATCTGGCAATGAGCAGTTCTTC. Residues: CAIQGSRSGNEQFF. The chain is built from TRBV2 and TRBJ2-1; a weak D match, TRBD1 (5 bases). The CDR3 sequence is 14 residues long. V lost 10 bases, J lost 6 bases, and 19 bases lay in between. Germline V gene sequence: CDR1 SNHLY, CDR2 FYNNEI.

The chain links TRBV7-3 to TRBJ2-1; 8 bases line up with TRBD2. The J segment lost 2 bases and the V segment lost 5 bases, leaving 2 bases of the junction unmatched. Germline V CDR1 and CDR2: SGHTA, FQGTGA. This CDR3 spans 14 amino acids. CDR3: CASSVGGAYNEQFF. The CDR3 DNA reads TGTGCCAGCAGCGTCGGGGGGGCCTACAATGAGCAGTTCTTC.

In its sample, this clone was seen a few times. The chain carries TRBV4-2 and TRBJ1-2, with D tentatively TRBD1 (6 bases). CDR1 is LGHNA, CDR2 YNFKEQ, per germline. The length of the CDR3 is 14 residues. Trimming stripped 4 bases from V and 4 bases from J, with 13 bases between. For the CDR3, the DNA is TGTGCCAGCAGCCCCCTGAGGGGGGGCTATGGCTACACCTTC. The encoded protein is CASSPLRGGYGYTF.

DNA for the CDR3: TGTGCCAGCAGTGAAGGCGTGGCAGGGCGCACTGAAGCTTTCTTT. Amino acid sequence: CASSEGVAGRTEAFF. This chain links TRBV6-1 with TRBJ1-1; D perhaps matches TRBD1 (5 bases). V shed 1 base and J shed 4 bases, with 13 bases lying between them. The germline V gene encodes CDR1 MNHNS and CDR2 SASEGT. The CDR3 contains 15 residues.

The chain uses TRBV6-1 and TRBJ1-5; possibly TRBD1 for D (5 bases). V was trimmed by 4 bases and J by 9 bases, leaving 25 bases between them. From germline, CDR1 is MNHNS and CDR2 SASEGT. The CDR3 length is 17 residues. The CDR3 DNA follows: TGTGCCAGCAGTGCTTTTTCCGGCCGACAACTCAGGGTGCCCCAGCATTTT. Residues: CASSAFSGRQLRVPQHF.

J is TRBJ2-3 and V is TRBV7-2; D remains ambiguous. The CDR3 spans 14 residues. Trimming pared 1 base from V and 5 bases from J, leaving 10 bases between. Germline CDR1 is SGHTA and CDR2 is FQGNSA. The CDR3 bases are TGTGCCAGCAGCTTAGTCGGCAGGCTAGATACGCAGTATTTT. Translated, it gives CASSLVGRLDTQYF.